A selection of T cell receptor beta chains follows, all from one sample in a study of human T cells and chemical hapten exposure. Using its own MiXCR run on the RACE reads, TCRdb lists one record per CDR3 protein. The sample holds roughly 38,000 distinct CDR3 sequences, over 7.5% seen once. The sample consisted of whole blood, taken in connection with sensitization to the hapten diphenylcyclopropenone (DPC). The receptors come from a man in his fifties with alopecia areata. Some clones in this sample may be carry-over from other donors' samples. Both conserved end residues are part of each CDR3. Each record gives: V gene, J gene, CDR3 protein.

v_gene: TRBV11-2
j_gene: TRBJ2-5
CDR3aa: CASSQNRALQETQYF

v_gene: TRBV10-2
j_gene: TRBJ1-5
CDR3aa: CASGGNSNQPQHF

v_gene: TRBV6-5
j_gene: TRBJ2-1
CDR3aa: CASSYSPTSGNNEQFF

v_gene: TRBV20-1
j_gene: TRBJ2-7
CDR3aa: CSARDGTSGRYEQYF

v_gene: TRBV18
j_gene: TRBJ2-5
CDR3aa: CASSRLQALQETQYF

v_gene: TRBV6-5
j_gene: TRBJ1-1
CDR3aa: CASSYSRSGDTEAFF

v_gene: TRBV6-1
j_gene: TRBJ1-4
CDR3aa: CASSEGKRQGGYEKLFF

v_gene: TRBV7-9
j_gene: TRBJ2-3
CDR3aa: CASSRGTPQSTDTQYF

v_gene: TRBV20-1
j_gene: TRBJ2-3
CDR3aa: CSAIPGLSTDTQYF

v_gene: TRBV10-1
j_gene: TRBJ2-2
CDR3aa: CASSGADRENGELFF

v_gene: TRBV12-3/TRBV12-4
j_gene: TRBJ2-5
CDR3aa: CASSVAGGPGETQYF

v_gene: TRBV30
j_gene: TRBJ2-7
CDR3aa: CAWSIVRYEQYF

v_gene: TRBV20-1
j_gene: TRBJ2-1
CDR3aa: CSAPLTSGGNEQFF

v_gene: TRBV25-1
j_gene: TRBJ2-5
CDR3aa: CASSELTAQETQYF

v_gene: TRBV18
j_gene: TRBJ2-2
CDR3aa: CASSPSESANTGELFF

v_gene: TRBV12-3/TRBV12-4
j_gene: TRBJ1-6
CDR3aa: CASSLAGGANSPLHF

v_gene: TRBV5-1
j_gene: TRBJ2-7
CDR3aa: CASSGGQGLGYVSEQYF

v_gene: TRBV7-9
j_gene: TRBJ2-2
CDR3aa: CASSFRRESGELFF

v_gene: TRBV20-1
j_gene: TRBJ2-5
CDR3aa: CSARGGAGRTQETQYF

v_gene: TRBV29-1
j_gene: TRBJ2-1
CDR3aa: CSVGTGGRGNEQFF

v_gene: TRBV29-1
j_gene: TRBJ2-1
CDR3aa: CSVEEEAGVSYNEQFF

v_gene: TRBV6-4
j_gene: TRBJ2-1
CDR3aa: CASSGLAGNEQFF

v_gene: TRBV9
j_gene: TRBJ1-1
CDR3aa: CASSVDGNTEAFF

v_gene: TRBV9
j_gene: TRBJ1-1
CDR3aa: CASSLTDSHTEAFF

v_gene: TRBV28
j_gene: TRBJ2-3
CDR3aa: CASSLSSAGGTDTQYF

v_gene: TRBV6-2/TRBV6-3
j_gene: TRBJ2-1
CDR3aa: CASQKHVEQFF